Listed below are T cell receptor beta chains from one sample, sequenced in a study of technical replicates of blood from a handful of donors. The method was immunoSEQ multiplex PCR; TCRdb's version includes in-frame clones alone and lacks a portion of them. Of 85,000 to 100,000 clones in the sample, approximately 90% were seen once. Material: T cells isolated from PBMCs. The receptors were sampled from a human donor in good health. The CDR3 runs from the conserved cysteine through the conserved F or W. D genes are given only for firm matches. Size values are once, few and many counts, or a class for expanded clones, and some rows have none.

v_call: TRBV7-8; clone_size: .; j_call: TRBJ1-1; d_call: .; cdr3_nt: TGTGCCAGCAGCTTATCTCGGAGTGAAGCTTTCTTT; cdr3_aa: CASSLSRSEAFF
v_call: TRBV2; clone_size: .; j_call: TRBJ2-2; d_call: TRBD2; cdr3_nt: TGTGCCAGCGTCTTCCGACTAGCGGGAGTATATACCGGGGAGCTGTTTTTT; cdr3_aa: CASVFRLAGVYTGELFF
v_call: TRBV19; clone_size: .; j_call: TRBJ1-3; d_call: TRBD1; cdr3_nt: TGTGCCAGCCGGGACAGAGGATACACCATATATTTT; cdr3_aa: CASRDRGYTIYF
v_call: TRBV7-9; clone_size: .; j_call: TRBJ2-1; d_call: TRBD2; cdr3_nt: TGTGCCAGCAGCTTAGCGGGCGGGAGAAGAGGTGAGCAGTTCTTC; cdr3_aa: CASSLAGGRRGEQFF
v_call: TRBV5-1; clone_size: .; j_call: TRBJ2-7; d_call: .; cdr3_nt: TGCGCCAGCAGCCCGGCTAGCGATTACGAGCAGTACTTC; cdr3_aa: CASSPASDYEQYF
v_call: TRBV11-2; clone_size: .; j_call: TRBJ1-6; d_call: TRBD1; cdr3_nt: TGTGCCAGCAGCTTGACCGGGACAGGGAACTCACCCCTCCACTTT; cdr3_aa: CASSLTGTGNSPLHF
v_call: TRBV27; clone_size: once; j_call: TRBJ2-7; d_call: TRBD1; cdr3_nt: TGTGCCAGCAGTTTAACGGTTACAGGGGGTGTCGACGAGCAGTACTTC; cdr3_aa: CASSLTVTGGVDEQYF
v_call: TRBV9; clone_size: .; j_call: TRBJ2-7; d_call: .; cdr3_nt: TGTGCCAGCAGCGAGGGGGGGGGCAGGGGGCACCGCGAGCAGTACTTC; cdr3_aa: CASSEGGGRGHREQYF
v_call: TRBV27; clone_size: .; j_call: TRBJ2-2; d_call: .; cdr3_nt: TGTGCCAGCAGTTTCGGCACCGGGGAGCTGTTTTTT; cdr3_aa: CASSFGTGELFF
v_call: TRBV4-1; clone_size: .; j_call: TRBJ2-1; d_call: TRBD2; cdr3_nt: TGCGCCAGCAGCCAACCCATGACTCGGGGGAGGGTACGAAGCTCCTACAATGAGCAGTTCTTC; cdr3_aa: CASSQPMTRGRVRSSYNEQFF
v_call: TRBV5-6; clone_size: once; j_call: TRBJ2-1; d_call: .; cdr3_nt: TGTGCCAGCAGCTTGGATGGGCCGCAGAACCCGTTCTTC; cdr3_aa: CASSLDGPQNPFF
v_call: TRBV28; clone_size: .; j_call: TRBJ2-5; d_call: TRBD1; cdr3_nt: TGTGCCAGCAGTCCCCAGGGGGCAGGTGGATACCGGTACTTC; cdr3_aa: CASSPQGAGGYRYF
v_call: TRBV6-1; clone_size: once; j_call: TRBJ2-3; d_call: .; cdr3_nt: TGTGCCAGCAGTGAAGCGGCGGGGCGCACAGATACGCAGTATTTT; cdr3_aa: CASSEAAGRTDTQYF
v_call: TRBV7-6; clone_size: .; j_call: TRBJ1-1; d_call: .; cdr3_nt: TGTGCCAGCAGCTCCGAGGACAGTCGGAACACTGAAGCTTTCTTT; cdr3_aa: CASSSEDSRNTEAFF
v_call: TRBV4-1; clone_size: once; j_call: TRBJ1-5; d_call: .; cdr3_nt: TGCGCCAGCAGCCAGGGAGTCCTCCAGGACCGGGAGGGCAATCAGCCCCAGCATTTT; cdr3_aa: CASSQGVLQDREGNQPQHF
v_call: TRBV11-2; clone_size: .; j_call: TRBJ2-7; d_call: TRBD2; cdr3_nt: TGTGCCAGCAGCTTCGCAGCGGGAAGGTCCATGGTTGACGAGCAGTACTTC; cdr3_aa: CASSFAAGRSMVDEQYF
v_call: TRBV11-2; clone_size: .; j_call: TRBJ2-3; d_call: TRBD1; cdr3_nt: TGTGCCAGCAGCTTAGCCCACAGGGGAGATACGCAGTATTTT; cdr3_aa: CASSLAHRGDTQYF